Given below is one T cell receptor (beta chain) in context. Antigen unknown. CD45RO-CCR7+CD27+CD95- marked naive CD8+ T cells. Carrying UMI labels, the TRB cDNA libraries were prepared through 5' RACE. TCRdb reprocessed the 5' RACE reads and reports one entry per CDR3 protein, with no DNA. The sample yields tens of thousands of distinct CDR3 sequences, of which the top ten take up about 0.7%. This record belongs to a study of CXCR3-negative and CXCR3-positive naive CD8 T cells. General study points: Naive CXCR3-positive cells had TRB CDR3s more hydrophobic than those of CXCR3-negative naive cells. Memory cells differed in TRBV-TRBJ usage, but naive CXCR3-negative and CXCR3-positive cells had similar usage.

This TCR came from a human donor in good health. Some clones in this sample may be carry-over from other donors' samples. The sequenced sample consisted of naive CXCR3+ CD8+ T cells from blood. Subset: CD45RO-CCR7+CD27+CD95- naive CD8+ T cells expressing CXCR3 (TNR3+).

The CDR3 sequence: CASSPVTLSYEQYF. This chain uses TRBV18 with TRBJ2-7. Germline lookup yields CDR1 KGHSH and CDR2 LQKENI. CDR3 length: 14 amino acids.